The present T cell receptor (beta chain) was sequenced within a study of shared clonotypes between healthy human individuals. Whole-study context: The donor group consisted of two women and a few men, aged 18 to 49.

It was at deep level that the assay was run. In the authors' workflow: Filtering differed because ImmunoSEQ produced junction-only sequences that carried no quality scores. Profiled with immunoSEQ multiplex PCR; TCRdb holds only in-frame clones, not every one. V, J and clone size are taken as reported in that table, and D and trimming were inferred from the DNA itself. The repertoire holds roughly 2,000,000 clones, with roughly 95% as singletons. The V end was cut by 2 bases, the J end by 6 bases, with 14 bases between. Germline V gives CDR1 WSHSY, CDR2 SAAADI. This CDR3 region has 15 residues. CD8 cells regarded as naive lacked CD45RO, were positively chosen for CCR7, and omitted terminally differentiated effector memory CD45RA+ cells.

Sequencing was done on a sample of naive CD8+ T cells from PBMCs. The TCR was taken from a man younger than 30 in good health. Some clones in this sample may be carry-over from other donors' samples. The chain has TRBV10-2 and TRBJ1-5; D uncertain. The CDR3 sequence is CASSESLVYTQPQHF. The CDR3 DNA reads as TGCGCCAGCAGTGAGAGCTTAGTGTACACTCAGCCCCAGCATTTT.